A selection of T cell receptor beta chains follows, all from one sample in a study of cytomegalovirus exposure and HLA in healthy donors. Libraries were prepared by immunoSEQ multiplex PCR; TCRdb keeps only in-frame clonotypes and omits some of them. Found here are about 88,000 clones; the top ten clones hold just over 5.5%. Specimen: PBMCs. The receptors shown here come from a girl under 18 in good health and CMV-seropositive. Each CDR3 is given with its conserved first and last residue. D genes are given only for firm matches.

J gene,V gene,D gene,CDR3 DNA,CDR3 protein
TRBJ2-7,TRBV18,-,TGTGCCAGCTCACAACCGATGGGGCAGGGCGACGTCTACGAGCAGTACTTC,CASSQPMGQGDVYEQYF
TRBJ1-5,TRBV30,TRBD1,TGTGCCTGGAGTGAGGGGGCAGGTCAGCCCCAGCATTTT,CAWSEGAGQPQHF
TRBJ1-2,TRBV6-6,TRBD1,TGTGCCAGCAGTTATGGAGGACAGGGGTATGGCTACACCTTC,CASSYGGQGYGYTF
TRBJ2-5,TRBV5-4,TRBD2,TGTGCCAGCAGCAGCGGGGGGGCTGGGGAGACCCAGTACTTC,CASSSGGAGETQYF
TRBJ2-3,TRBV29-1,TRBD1,TGCAGCGTGTTGGGACAGGGGACAGATACGCAGTATTTT,CSVLGQGTDTQYF
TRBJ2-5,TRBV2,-,TGTGCCAGCACGGACAAGTACCAAGAGACCCAGTACTTC,CASTDKYQETQYF
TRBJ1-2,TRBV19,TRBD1,TGTGCCAGTAGTGGGACCGGGACAGGGAACTATGGCTACACCTTC,CASSGTGTGNYGYTF
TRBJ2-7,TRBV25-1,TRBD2,TGTGCCAGCAGTGAGCTCAGGGAGGGAGAATCCTACGAGCAGTACTTC,CASSELREGESYEQYF
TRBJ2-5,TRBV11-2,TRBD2,TGTGCCAGCAGCTTGTCTAGCGGGGTGGGGGAGACCCAGTACTTC,CASSLSSGVGETQYF
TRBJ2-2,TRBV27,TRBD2,TGTGCCAGCAGTTTATTGGGACTAGCGGGGCCGAACACCGGGGAGCTGTTTTTT,CASSLLGLAGPNTGELFF
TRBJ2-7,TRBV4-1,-,TGCGCCAGCAGCCAACCAGGGACAAGACCTTTCGAGCAGTACTTC,CASSQPGTRPFEQYF
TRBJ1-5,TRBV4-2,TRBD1,TGTGCCAGCAGCCAAGATGCCCCCGGGTGGGACAGGGGGGCTCAGCCCCAGCATTTT,CASSQDAPGWDRGAQPQHF
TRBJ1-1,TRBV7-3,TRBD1,TGTGCCAGCACCCCGGGACAGGGACATTCTACTGAAGCTTTCTTT,CASTPGQGHSTEAFF
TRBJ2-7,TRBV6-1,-,TGTGCCAGCAGTGAAGACGGACTTGGGGTTGGGTACGAGCAGTACTTC,CASSEDGLGVGYEQYF
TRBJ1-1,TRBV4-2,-,TGTGCCAGCAACGAAGTGGCGGGGGCCGGCGCTGAAGCTTTCTTT,CASNEVAGAGAEAFF
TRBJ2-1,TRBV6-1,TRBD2,TGTGCCAGCAGTGACGTTAGCGGGGGGGCGTCCTACAATGAGCAGTTCTTC,CASSDVSGGASYNEQFF
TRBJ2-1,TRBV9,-,TGTGCCAGCGGCAAAACGCCAGGGGTCTCCTACAATGAGCAGTTCTTC,CASGKTPGVSYNEQFF
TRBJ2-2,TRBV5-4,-,TGTGCCAGCAGCTTGGGACAGACCACCGGGGAGCTGTTTTTT,CASSLGQTTGELFF
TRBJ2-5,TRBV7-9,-,TGTGCCAGCAGCCTCCTACTGGGGACACGGTATGGCCAAGAGACCCAGTACTTC,CASSLLLGTRYGQETQYF
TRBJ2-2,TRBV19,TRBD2,TGTGCCAGTAGTATGGGACTAGCGGGGCTCGCGAACACCGGGGAGCTGTTTTTT,CASSMGLAGLANTGELFF
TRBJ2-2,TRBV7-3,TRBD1,TGTGCCAGCAGTTGGACAGGGGGGTACACCGGGGAGCTGTTTTTT,CASSWTGGYTGELFF
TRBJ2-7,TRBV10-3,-,TGTGCCATCGGGACACTCTACGAGCAGTACTTC,CAIGTLYEQYF
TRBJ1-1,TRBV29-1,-,TGCAGCGTGAACTCCGGGACTACTGGGGCTTTCTTT,CSVNSGTTGAFF
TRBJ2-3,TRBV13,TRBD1,TGTGCCAGCAGCTTAGGAGGGACAGGGGGAGCGATGACAGATACGCAGTATTTT,CASSLGGTGGAMTDTQYF
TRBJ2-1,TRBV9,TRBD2,TGTGCCAGCAGCTTCCGGGGGACTAGCGGGGGTGATGAGCAGTTCTTC,CASSFRGTSGGDEQFF
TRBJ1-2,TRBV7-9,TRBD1,TGTGCCAGCAGCTCCAACGACAGGGGAGACTATGGCTACACCTTC,CASSSNDRGDYGYTF
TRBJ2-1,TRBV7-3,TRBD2,TGTGCCAGCAGCTTAATCACGGGGGGGCCTTACAATGAGCAGTTCTTC,CASSLITGGPYNEQFF
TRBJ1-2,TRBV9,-,TGTGCCAGCAGCAACCTGGACAAAAGGGCTGGCTACACCTTC,CASSNLDKRAGYTF
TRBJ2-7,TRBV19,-,TGTGCCAGTAGTACAACGGGTCTTGGAGAGCAGTACTTC,CASSTTGLGEQYF
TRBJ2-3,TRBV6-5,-,TGTGCCAGCTCCCCCACACCCGGGGATACGCAGTATTTT,CASSPTPGDTQYF
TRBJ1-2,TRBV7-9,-,TGTGCCAGTGGAGACGAGGGTGGCTACACCTTC,CASGDEGGYTF
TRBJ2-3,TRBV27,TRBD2,TGTGCCAGCGGGCACCCAGGCGCGGGGGGGATCACAGATACGCAGTATTTT,CASGHPGAGGITDTQYF
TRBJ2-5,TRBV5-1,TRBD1,TGCGCCAGCAGCTTGTACCATCAGGGGGCTCTGGAGACCCAGTACTTC,CASSLYHQGALETQYF
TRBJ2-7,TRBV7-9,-,TGTGCCAGCATCGGCGAAGGGGTGAAGAGCGAGCAGTACTTC,CASIGEGVKSEQYF
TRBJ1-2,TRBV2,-,TGTGCCAGCAGTGATTCCAGGGGTCGGGGCTATGGCTACACCTTC,CASSDSRGRGYGYTF
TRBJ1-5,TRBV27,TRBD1,TGTGCCAGCAAACGGACAGGTTACAATCAGCCCCAGCATTTT,CASKRTGYNQPQHF
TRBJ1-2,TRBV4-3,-,TGCGCCAGCAGCCAAGGCCTTTCAGGCGCCGGTGGCTACACCTTC,CASSQGLSGAGGYTF
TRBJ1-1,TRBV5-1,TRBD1,TGCGCCAGCAGCGGGAAACAGGGGGCGGCCGTGGCTTTCTTT,CASSGKQGAAVAFF
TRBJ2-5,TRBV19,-,TGTGCCAGTAGTATGAGGGGGGGGCTAGCGGCTCAAGAGACCCAGTACTTC,CASSMRGGLAAQETQYF
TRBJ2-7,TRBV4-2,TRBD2,TGTGCCAGCAGCCAAGTAGGAGCGGGGGTAAGATACGAGCAGTACTTC,CASSQVGAGVRYEQYF
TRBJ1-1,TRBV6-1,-,TGTGCCAGCAGTGAAGCGGGGACGGGACAGAACACTGAAGCTTTCTTT,CASSEAGTGQNTEAFF
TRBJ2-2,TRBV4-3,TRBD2,TGCGCCAGCAGCCTCTCCTCCAGCGGGGCGGCGAACACCGGGGAGCTGTTTTTT,CASSLSSSGAANTGELFF
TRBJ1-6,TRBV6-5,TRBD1,TGTGCCAGCACTCGCGACAGGGGCAATTCACCCCTACACTTT,CASTRDRGNSPLHF
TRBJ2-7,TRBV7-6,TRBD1,TGTGCCAGCAGCCGGGGAGAGGGGACAGGGGTGTCCGAGCAGTACTTC,CASSRGEGTGVSEQYF
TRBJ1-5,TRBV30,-,TGTGCCTGGAGTGGGGGCGACAGTCAGGGCAATCAGCCCCAGCATTTT,CAWSGGDSQGNQPQHF
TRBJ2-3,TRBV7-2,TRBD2,TGTGCCAGCAGCGTCGGGACTAGCCACACAGATACGCAGTATTTT,CASSVGTSHTDTQYF
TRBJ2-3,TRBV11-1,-,TGTGCCAGCAGCCTAGACGGTGCATCACCGCAGTATTTT,CASSLDGASPQYF
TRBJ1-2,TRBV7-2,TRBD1,TGTGCCAGCAGCTCCCGTTCAGGGGGAAGCTATGGCTACACCTTC,CASSSRSGGSYGYTF
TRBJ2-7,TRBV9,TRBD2,TGTGCCAGCAGCGCCAGCGGGGGATGGTCCTACGAGCAGTACTTC,CASSASGGWSYEQYF
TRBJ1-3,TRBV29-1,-,TGCAGCGTTGATGTAGGAAACACCATATATTTT,CSVDVGNTIYF
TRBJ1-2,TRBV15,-,TGTGCCACCAGCAGAGACCGACAGGCTGCCGGCTACACCTTC,CATSRDRQAAGYTF
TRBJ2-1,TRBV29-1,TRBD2,TGCAGCGTCGGGGGGGGTCGCAATGAGCAGTTCTTC,CSVGGGRNEQFF
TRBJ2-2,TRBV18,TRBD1,TGTGCCAGCTCGGAGACAGGGTTGACCGGGGAGCTGTTTTTT,CASSETGLTGELFF
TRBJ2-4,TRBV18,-,TGTGCCAGCTCACCAACAACAGGGTGGTCCAAAAACATTCAGTACTTC,CASSPTTGWSKNIQYF
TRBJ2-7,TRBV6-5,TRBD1,TGTGCCAGCAGTTACTCGATGTCAGGGGGCTACGAGCAGTACTTC,CASSYSMSGGYEQYF
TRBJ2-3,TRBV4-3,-,TGCGCCAGCAGCCAAGCGGGTGATACGCAGTATTTT,CASSQAGDTQYF
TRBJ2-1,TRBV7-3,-,TGTGCCAGCAGCCCGGCCGGGAGCCATGAGCAGTTCTTC,CASSPAGSHEQFF